One sample yielded the 32 T cell receptor beta chains listed below, sequenced in a study of CD8 T cells in ankylosing spondylitis. Points from the study as a whole: Characteristic, it appeared, of ankylosing spondylitis blood was a TCR beta motif of fewer than 10 highly homologous variants.

MiXCR, applied by TCRdb to the 5' RACE reads, yields one record per CDR3 protein. This sample has hundreds of thousands of distinct CDR3 sequences, with approximately 10% found just once. No antigens are known for them. The sample consisted of blood, either unsorted or a sorted T cell fraction (not recorded which). The receptors shown here come from a male donor with ankylosing spondylitis.

The rearrangement uses TRBV15 and TRBJ2-5; D not resolved. The V end was cut by 0 bases, the J end by 2 bases, with 4 bases between. This CDR3 has 13 residues. The germline CDR1 and CDR2 sequences are LNHNV and YYDKDF (reference sequence). The CDR3 reads CATSRDGQETQYF. CDR3 in DNA: TGTGCCACCAGCAGAGATGGGCAAGAGACCCAGTACTTC.

This clonotype was detected only a few times. The chain is built from TRBV6-5 and TRBJ1-2; 9 bases are shared with TRBD1. Per germline, CDR1 MNHEY and CDR2 SVGAGI. The V and J ends lost 3 bases and 7 bases, in that order; junction bases with no gene match: 9. The CDR3 has 15 amino acids. CDR3 nucleotide sequence: TGTGCCAGCAGTTATCATCCGGGACAGGGCGCTGGCTACACCTTC. The encoded protein is CASSYHPGQGAGYTF.

This clonotype was seen ten or more times. CDR3 loop: CASSPLGTSTDTQYF. DNA of the CDR3: TGTGCCAGCAGTCCACTGGGGACTAGCACAGATACGCAGTATTTT. The genes are TRBV12-3 or TRBV12-4 and TRBJ2-3; tentative D call: TRBD2 (6 bases). Between the trimmed V and J ends, which lost 5 bases and 0 bases, there was a span of 12 bases. The CDR3 length is 15 residues.

This sequence joins TRBV3-1 and TRBJ2-2; TRBD2 might be the D (5 bases). CDR1 and CDR2 (germline): LGHDT, YNNKEL (reference sequence). V was trimmed by 3 bases and J by 4 bases, leaving 12 bases between them. The CDR3 has 15 residues. Written as DNA, the CDR3 is TGTGCCAGCAGCCATGGCGGGTTGGGCACCGGGGAGCTGTTTTTT. Translation: CASSHGGLGTGELFF.

The V call is TRBV6-1, the J call TRBJ1-5, with 9 positions matching TRBD1. The CDR3 totals 16 residues. Trimming took 5 bases from V and 2 from J; bases not matched to a gene: 7. Germline V gene lookup returns CDR1 MNHNS and CDR2 SASEGT. This CDR3 is CASSRPGQGGNQPQHF. CDR3 sequence (DNA): TGTGCCAGCAGTCGCCCGGGACAGGGAGGCAATCAGCCCCAGCATTTT.

The rearrangement uses TRBV18 and TRBJ1-3; a possible D gene is TRBD1 (5 bases). Germline CDR1 is KGHSH and CDR2 is LQKENI. V lost 8 bases and J 0 bases, leaving 8 bases between the germline ends. CDR3 length: 13 amino acids. CDR3 bases: TGTGCCAGCCAACAGGTCTCTGGAAACACCATATATTTT. This codes for CASQQVSGNTIYF. Variable domain in full (rest from reference TRBV18 and TRBJ1-3): NAGVMQNPRHLVRRRGQEARLRCSPMKGHSHVYWYRQLPEEGLKFMVYLQKENIIDESGMPKERFSAEFPKEGPSILRIQQVVRGDSAAYFCASQQVSGNTIYFGEGSWLTVV.

Ten or more counts support this clonotype. J is TRBJ2-2 and V is TRBV5-5; D is unclear. This CDR3 region has 16 residues. V lost 4 bases, J lost 1 base, and 14 bases lay in between. CDR1 and CDR2 from the germline V gene are SGHKS and YYEKEE (reference sequence). CDR3 protein: CASSPHAMRNTGELFF. The CDR3 DNA reads as TGTGCCAGCAGCCCGCACGCTATGCGGAACACCGGGGAGCTGTTTTTT.

This clonotype appeared a few times. The gene calls are TRBV6-1 and TRBJ2-7; a weak D match, TRBD2 (5 bases). Germline loops: CDR1 MNHNS, CDR2 SASEGT. Trimming stripped 5 bases from V and 5 bases from J, with 16 bases between. There are 14 residues in the CDR3. The CDR3, as DNA: TGTGCCAGCAGTATTCCGGGATTTGGGGACGAGCAGTACTTC. Translating gives CASSIPGFGDEQYF.

In this sample, this clonotype turned up a few times. This sequence joins TRBV20-1 and TRBJ1-1, with D possibly matching TRBD1 (6 bases). The V and J ends lost 2 bases and 2 bases respectively, with 18 bases between them. In germline, CDR1 is DFQATT, CDR2 SNEGSKA (reference sequence). This CDR3 is 16 amino acids long. This CDR3 is CSARLLVPGQNTEAFF. The DNA for the CDR3 is TGCAGTGCTAGATTATTAGTCCCGGGACAAAACACTGAAGCTTTCTTT.

This clonotype was counted only a few times. The chain uses TRBV4-1 and TRBJ2-3, with TRBD2 matching over 7 bases. V gave up 1 base and J gave up 4 bases; unmatched junction bases: 8. The length of the CDR3 is 16 residues. CDR1 MGHRA and CDR2 YSYEKL come from the germline V gene. CDR3 sequence (DNA): TGCGCCAGCAGCCAAGCCGCGGGAGTTGTTCCAGATACGCAGTATTTT. It translates to CASSQAAGVVPDTQYF.

This clonotype occurred many times. The chain has TRBV10-3 and TRBJ2-1, with a weak D call TRBD2 (5 bases). The CDR3 length is 12 residues. Trimming removed 4 bases at V and 4 bases at J, with 5 bases between. CDR1 and CDR2 from the germline V gene are ENHRY and SYGVKD. CDR3 DNA: TGTGCCATCAGTGGAGGGTACAATGAGCAGTTCTTC. Protein product: CAISGGYNEQFF.

This clonotype was found many times. The rearrangement links TRBV10-3 to TRBJ2-7; no reliable D call. Trimming pared 4 bases from V and 1 base from J, leaving 11 bases between. From germline, CDR1 is ENHRY and CDR2 SYGVKD. The CDR3 runs to 14 residues. DNA for the CDR3: TGTGCCATCAGTGCGTCACGAGATTCCTACGAGCAGTACTTC. Its translation: CAISASRDSYEQYF.

The chain links TRBV10-3 to TRBJ1-2, with unresolved D. This CDR3 spans 17 amino acids. V shed 6 bases and J shed 0 bases, with 20 bases lying between them. Germline V gene data show CDR1 as ENHRY and CDR2 as SYGVKD. The CDR3 loop reads CAIRSSGTTRTNYGYTF. CDR3 coding DNA: TGTGCCATCAGGTCGTCCGGTACGACCCGTACTAACTATGGCTACACCTTC.

This clonotype was detected many times. V usage is TRBV5-1 and J usage is TRBJ2-1; 15 nucleotides line up with TRBD2. There are 16 residues in the CDR3. The trim removed 3 bases at V and 4 bases at J, leaving 2 bases unmatched. Per germline, CDR1 SGHRS and CDR2 YFSETQ. The CDR3 DNA reads TGCGCCAGCAGCTCGGGGACTAGCGGGAGGTACAATGAGCAGTTCTTC. It yields the protein CASSSGTSGRYNEQFF.

The chain uses TRBV20-1 and TRBJ1-5, with D possibly TRBD1 on 6 matching bases. Trimming cost V 4 bases and J 6 bases, with 10 bases left between them. Per germline, CDR1 DFQATT and CDR2 SNEGSKA (reference sequence). This CDR3 contains 12 residues. CDR3 amino acids: CSAIRGFQPQHF. In DNA form, the CDR3 reads TGCAGTGCTATCAGGGGTTTTCAGCCCCAGCATTTT.

V and J are TRBV7-8 and TRBJ2-1; 8 bases are a match to TRBD2. V lost 5 bases and J lost 3; bases outside the gene matches: 6. Germline assignment: CDR1 SGHVS and CDR2 FQNEAQ. The CDR3 is made up of 15 amino acids. The DNA of the CDR3 is TGTGCCAGCAGCCGCGGGAGGAGCGGCTACAATGAGCAGTTCTTC. This sequence encodes CASSRGRSGYNEQFF.

This clonotype was seen repeatedly, ten times or more. V and J are TRBV9 and TRBJ1-2; D call uncertain. CDR1 is SGDLS, CDR2 YYNGEE, per germline. The V and J ends lost 0 bases and 4 bases respectively, with 10 bases between them. The CDR3 covers 14 residues. Here the CDR3 reads CASSVGAGFYGYTF. The CDR3 coding sequence is TGTGCCAGCAGCGTAGGGGCAGGTTTCTATGGCTACACCTTC.

This chain links TRBV20-1 with TRBJ2-2; 7 nucleotides align to TRBD2. CDR1 and CDR2 from the germline V gene are DFQATT and SNEGSKA (reference sequence). After removal of 2 bases from V and 5 bases from J, the junction contained 5 bases not matched to a gene. The CDR3 has 14 amino acids. CDR3 protein: CSARRLARTGELFF. CDR3 bases: TGCAGTGCTAGACGACTAGCACGGACCGGGGAGCTGTTTTTT.

The chain couples TRBV20-1 to TRBJ2-1, with D perhaps matching TRBD2 (6 bases). Per germline, CDR1 DFQATT and CDR2 SNEGSKA (reference sequence). Trimming cost V 4 bases and J 0 bases, with 10 bases left between them. The CDR3 is 14 amino acids. This CDR3 is CSANTGSSYNEQFF. The CDR3, as DNA: TGCAGTGCTAACACCGGGAGCTCCTACAATGAGCAGTTCTTC.

This chain links TRBV5-1 with TRBJ2-3, with a weak D call TRBD1 (5 bases). The ends were cut back, 3 bases at V and 2 bases at J, with 13 bases in the middle. The CDR3 has 15 amino acids. Germline CDR1 and CDR2: SGHRS and YFSETQ. The DNA of the CDR3 is TGCGCCAGCAGCTCAGACAGTTACACCACAGATACGCAGTATTTT. It translates to CASSSDSYTTDTQYF.

The rearrangement joins TRBV7-9 to TRBJ1-1, with TRBD1 identical over 7 bases. The V gene's germline CDR1 is SEHNR and CDR2 FQNEAQ (reference sequence). J gave up 0 bases and V 2 bases, and 6 bases lay outside the gene matches. The CDR3 consists of 16 residues. CDR3 coding DNA: TGTGCCAGCAGCTTAAACAGGGGCGGCATGAACACTGAAGCTTTCTTT. Its translation is CASSLNRGGMNTEAFF.

J is TRBJ1-4 and V is TRBV3-1; D might be TRBD1 (5 bases). The V gene lost 3 bases and the J gene lost 6 bases, with 11 bases spanning the gap. The germline V gene has CDR1 LGHDT and CDR2 YNNKEL (reference sequence). The CDR3 sequence is 14 residues long. CDR3 loop: CASSQHGGHEKLFF. The CDR3 DNA follows: TGTGCCAGCAGCCAGCATGGGGGTCATGAAAAACTGTTTTTT.

This clonotype came up a few times. The chain couples TRBV12-3 or TRBV12-4 to TRBJ2-2, with a tentative D call TRBD2 (5 bases). The CDR3 is 16 residues long. V shed 1 base and J shed 7 bases, with 16 bases lying between them. The CDR3 DNA is TGTGCCAGCAGTTTAGGGGTTAGCGTGAGGAGCGGGGAGCTGTTTTTT. This sequence encodes CASSLGVSVRSGELFF.

The gene calls are TRBV5-4 and TRBJ2-5; D may match TRBD1 or TRBD2 (5 bases each). This CDR3 is 13 amino acids long. Trimming took 1 base from V and 6 from J, leaving 10 bases between them. Per the germline V gene, CDR1 is SGHNT and CDR2 is YYREEE (reference sequence). CDR3 coding DNA: TGTGCCAGCAGCTTGCGGGACGTTCAGACCCAGTACTTC. Protein product: CASSLRDVQTQYF.

The V and J genes are TRBV5-1 and TRBJ2-5, with 8 bases matching TRBD1. The length of the CDR3 is 14 residues. The ends lost 4 bases at V and 3 bases at J; junction bases unmatched: 5. CDR1 and CDR2 from the germline V gene are SGHRS and YFSETQ. The CDR3 loop is CASSVTDREETQYF. The CDR3, as DNA: TGCGCCAGCAGCGTGACGGACAGGGAAGAGACCCAGTACTTC.

This clonotype has a handful of counts. The rearrangement uses TRBV3-1 and TRBJ2-1, with TRBD1 as a possible D gene (6 bases). Trimming shortened V by 3 bases and J by 0 bases, and 24 bases separated the two germline ends. This CDR3 contains 20 residues. The V gene's germline CDR1 is LGHDT and CDR2 YNNKEL (reference sequence). The CDR3 reads CASSHLGRTDRRSSYNEQFF. CDR3 nucleotides: TGTGCCAGCAGCCACCTCGGAAGGACAGATCGACGTAGCTCCTACAATGAGCAGTTCTTC.

This chain joins TRBV7-2 and TRBJ1-6, with D unclear. Trimming took off 8 bases at V and 3 bases at J, with 11 bases between the two ends. CDR3 size: 14 residues. Germline lookup yields CDR1 SGHTA and CDR2 FQGNSA. The CDR3 bases are TGTGCCAGCTCCGGCAGGCTCTATAATTCACCCCTCCACTTT. This sequence encodes CASSGRLYNSPLHF.

This clonotype was seen a few times. The V call is TRBV10-3, the J call TRBJ2-5, with D possibly TRBD2 on 6 matching bases. The germline V gene has CDR1 ENHRY and CDR2 SYGVKD. The CDR3 extends over 18 amino acids. Deletions cut 0 bases from V and 3 bases from J, with 20 bases between. The CDR3 DNA is TGTGCCATCAGTGAGTCGGACACCTCGCCGGGAGACGAAGAGACCCAGTACTTC. Its translation is CAISESDTSPGDEETQYF.

This clonotype was found a few times. The chain joins TRBV18 to TRBJ2-1, with TRBD2 identical over 9 bases. The CDR3 length is 15 residues. The germline V gene has CDR1 KGHSH and CDR2 LQKENI. Losses at the gene ends were 2 bases for V and 4 bases for J; bases not matched to a gene: 3. CDR3 protein: CASSPNSGRYNEQFF. The CDR3 bases are TGTGCCAGCTCACCAAACAGCGGGAGGTACAATGAGCAGTTCTTC.

This rearrangement joins TRBV7-9 to TRBJ2-5, with D perhaps matching TRBD1 (5 bases). Germline loops: CDR1 SEHNR, CDR2 FQNEAQ (reference sequence). Deletions cut 5 bases from V and 2 bases from J, with 12 bases between. The CDR3 spans 14 residues. CDR3 DNA sequence: TGTGCCAGCAGCCAACGACAGAGTCAAGAGACCCAGTACTTC. It translates to CASSQRQSQETQYF.

This chain joins TRBV20-1 and TRBJ2-1, with 8 bases fitting TRBD1. Unmatched junction bases numbered 6, after V lost 4 bases and J lost 7 bases. From germline, CDR1 is DFQATT and CDR2 SNEGSKA (reference sequence). The length of the CDR3 is 13 residues. DNA for the CDR3: TGCAGTGCTAAGACAGGGGTTTGGAATGAGCAGTTCTTC. Its translation: CSAKTGVWNEQFF.

This clonotype was counted between two and nine times. The rearrangement links TRBV29-1 to TRBJ2-5; D remains unclear. This CDR3 is built from 13 residues. The germline gives CDR1 SQVTM, CDR2 ANQGSEA. V gave up 2 bases and J gave up 5 bases, with 12 bases separating them. This CDR3 is CSVEKNVGETQYF. The DNA of the CDR3 is TGCAGCGTTGAAAAGAACGTAGGGGAGACCCAGTACTTC.